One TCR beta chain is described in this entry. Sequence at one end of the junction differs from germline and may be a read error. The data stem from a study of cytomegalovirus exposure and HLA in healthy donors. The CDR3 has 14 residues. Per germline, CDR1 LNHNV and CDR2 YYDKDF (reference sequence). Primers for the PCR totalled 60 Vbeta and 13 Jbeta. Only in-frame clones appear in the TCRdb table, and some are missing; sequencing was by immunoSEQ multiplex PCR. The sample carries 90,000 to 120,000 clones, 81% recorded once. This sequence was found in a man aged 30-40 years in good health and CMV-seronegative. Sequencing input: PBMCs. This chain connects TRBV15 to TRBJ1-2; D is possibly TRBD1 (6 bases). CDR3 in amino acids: CATSSPRGGLDCNF. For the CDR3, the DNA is TGTGCCACCAGCAGTCCCCGGGGGGGGCTTGACTGCAACTTC.